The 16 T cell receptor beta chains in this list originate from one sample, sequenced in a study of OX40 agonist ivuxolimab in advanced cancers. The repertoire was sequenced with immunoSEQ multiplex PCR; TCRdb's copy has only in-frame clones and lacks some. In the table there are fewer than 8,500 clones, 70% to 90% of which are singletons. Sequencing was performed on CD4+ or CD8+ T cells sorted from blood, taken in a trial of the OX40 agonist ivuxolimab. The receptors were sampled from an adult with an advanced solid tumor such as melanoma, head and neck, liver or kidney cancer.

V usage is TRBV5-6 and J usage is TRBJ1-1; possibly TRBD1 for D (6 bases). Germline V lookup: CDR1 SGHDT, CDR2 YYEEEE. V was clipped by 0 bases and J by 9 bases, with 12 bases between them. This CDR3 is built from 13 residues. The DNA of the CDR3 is TGTGCCAGCAGCTTGGCCCTACAGGGAAAAGCTTTCTTT. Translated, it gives CASSLALQGKAFF.

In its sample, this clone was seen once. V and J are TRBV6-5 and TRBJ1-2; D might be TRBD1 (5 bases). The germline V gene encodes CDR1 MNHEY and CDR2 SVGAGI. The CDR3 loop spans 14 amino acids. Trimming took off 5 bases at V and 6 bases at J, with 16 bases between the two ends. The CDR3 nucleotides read TGTGCCAGCAGTGGTAAAGGACACCCTAATGGCTACACCTTC. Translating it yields CASSGKGHPNGYTF.

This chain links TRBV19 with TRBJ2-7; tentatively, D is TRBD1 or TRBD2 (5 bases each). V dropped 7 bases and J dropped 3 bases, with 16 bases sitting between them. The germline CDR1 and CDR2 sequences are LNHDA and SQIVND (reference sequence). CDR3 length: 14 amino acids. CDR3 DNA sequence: TGTGCCAGTAAAATGGTGGCAGGGAGCTACGAGCAGTACTTC. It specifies CASKMVAGSYEQYF.

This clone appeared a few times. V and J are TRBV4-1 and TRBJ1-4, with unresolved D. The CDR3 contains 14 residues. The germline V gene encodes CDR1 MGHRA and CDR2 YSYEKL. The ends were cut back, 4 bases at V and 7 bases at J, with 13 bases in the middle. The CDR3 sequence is CASSLARLSEKLFF. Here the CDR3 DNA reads TGCGCCAGCAGCCTCGCCCGATTGAGTGAAAAACTGTTTTTT.

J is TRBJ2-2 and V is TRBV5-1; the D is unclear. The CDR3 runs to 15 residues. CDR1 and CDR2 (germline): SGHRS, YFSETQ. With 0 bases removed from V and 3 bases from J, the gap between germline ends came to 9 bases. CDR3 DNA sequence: TGCGCCAGCAGCTTGGTCCGTCCGGACACCGGGGAGCTGTTTTTT. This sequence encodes CASSLVRPDTGELFF.

The CDR3 nucleotides read TGTGCCAGCAGCGTTAGCGGGACATCGGCCCAGCATTTT. Amino acids: CASSVSGTSAQHF. The chain carries TRBV7-6 and TRBJ1-5; tentative D call: TRBD1 (6 bases). Trimming took 5 bases from V and 11 from J, leaving 16 bases between them. This CDR3 is 13 amino acids long. CDR1 SGHVS and CDR2 FNYEAQ come from the germline V gene. Supplemented by reference TRBV7-6 and TRBJ1-5, the full variable domain reads GAGVSQSPRYKVTKRGQDVALRCDPISGHVSLYWYRQALGQGPEFLTYFNYEAQQDKSGLPNDRFSAERPEGSISTLTIQRTEQRDSAMYRCASSVSGTSAQHFGDGTRLSIL.

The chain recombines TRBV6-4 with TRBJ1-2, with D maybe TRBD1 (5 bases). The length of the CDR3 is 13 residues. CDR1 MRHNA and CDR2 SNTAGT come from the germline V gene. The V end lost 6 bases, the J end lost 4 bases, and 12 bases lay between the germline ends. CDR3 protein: CASSRDWGYGYTF. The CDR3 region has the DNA TGTGCCAGCAGCCGGGACTGGGGCTATGGCTACACCTTC.

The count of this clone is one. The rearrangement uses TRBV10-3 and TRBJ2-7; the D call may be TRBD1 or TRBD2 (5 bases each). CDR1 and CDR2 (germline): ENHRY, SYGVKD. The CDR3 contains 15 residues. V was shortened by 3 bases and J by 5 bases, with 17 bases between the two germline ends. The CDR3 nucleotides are TGTGCCATCAGTGATCCTCGGGGCAGCGGCGACGAGCAGTACTTC. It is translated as CAISDPRGSGDEQYF.

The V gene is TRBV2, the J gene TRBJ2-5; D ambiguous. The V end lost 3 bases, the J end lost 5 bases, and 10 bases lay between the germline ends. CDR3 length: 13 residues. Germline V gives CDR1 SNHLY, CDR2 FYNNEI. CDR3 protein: CASSDSEWETQYF. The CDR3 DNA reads TGTGCCAGCAGTGATTCCGAATGGGAGACCCAGTACTTC.

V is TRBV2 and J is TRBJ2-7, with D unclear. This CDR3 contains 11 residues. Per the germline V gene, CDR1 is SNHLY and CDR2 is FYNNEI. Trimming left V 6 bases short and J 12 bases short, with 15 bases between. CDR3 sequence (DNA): TGTGCCAGCAGCCTCGACCGGGCCCCGTACTTC. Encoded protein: CASSLDRAPYF.

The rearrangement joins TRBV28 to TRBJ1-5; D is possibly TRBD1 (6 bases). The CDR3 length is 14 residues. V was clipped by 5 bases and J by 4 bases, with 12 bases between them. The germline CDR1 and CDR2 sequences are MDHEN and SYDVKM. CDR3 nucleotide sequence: TGTGCCAGCAGTCTAGTAACAGGGAATCAGCCCCAGCATTTT. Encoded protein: CASSLVTGNQPQHF.

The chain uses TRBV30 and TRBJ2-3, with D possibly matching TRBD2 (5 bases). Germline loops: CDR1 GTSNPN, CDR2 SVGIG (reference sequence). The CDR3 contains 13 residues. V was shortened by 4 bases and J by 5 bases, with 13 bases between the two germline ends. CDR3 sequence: CAWKGGQVDTQYF. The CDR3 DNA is TGTGCCTGGAAGGGCGGGCAGGTAGATACGCAGTATTTT.

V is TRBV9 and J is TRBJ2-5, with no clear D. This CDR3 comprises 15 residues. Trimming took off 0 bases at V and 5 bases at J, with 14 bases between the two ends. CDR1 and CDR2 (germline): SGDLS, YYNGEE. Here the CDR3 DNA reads TGTGCCAGCAGCGTAGTTTGGGGTAGTGAGGAGACCCAGTACTTC. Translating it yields CASSVVWGSEETQYF.

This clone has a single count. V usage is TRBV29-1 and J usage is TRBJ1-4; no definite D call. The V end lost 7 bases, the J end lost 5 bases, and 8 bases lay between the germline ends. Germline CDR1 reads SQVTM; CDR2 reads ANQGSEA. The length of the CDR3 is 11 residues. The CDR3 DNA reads TGCAGCGGCAGCCTAAATGAAAAACTGTTTTTT. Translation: CSGSLNEKLFF.

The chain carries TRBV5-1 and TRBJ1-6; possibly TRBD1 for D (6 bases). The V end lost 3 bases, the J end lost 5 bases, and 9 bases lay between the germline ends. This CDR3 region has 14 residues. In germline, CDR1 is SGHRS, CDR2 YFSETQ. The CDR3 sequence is CASSSWTDNSPLHF. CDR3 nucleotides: TGCGCCAGCAGCTCCTGGACAGATAATTCACCCCTCCACTTT.

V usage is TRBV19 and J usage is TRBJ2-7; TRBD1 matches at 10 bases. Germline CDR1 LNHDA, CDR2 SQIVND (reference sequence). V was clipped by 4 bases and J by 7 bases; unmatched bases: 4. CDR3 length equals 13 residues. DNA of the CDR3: TGTGCCAGTAGTAGCTGGACAGGGGGTGAGCAGTACTTC. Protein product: CASSSWTGGEQYF. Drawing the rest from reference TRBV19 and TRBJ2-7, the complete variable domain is DGGITQSPKYLFRKEGQNVTLSCEQNLNHDAMYWYRQDPGQGLRLIYYSQIVNDFQKGDIAEGYSVSREKKESFPLTVTSAQKNPTAFYLCASSSWTGGEQYFGPGTRLTVT.